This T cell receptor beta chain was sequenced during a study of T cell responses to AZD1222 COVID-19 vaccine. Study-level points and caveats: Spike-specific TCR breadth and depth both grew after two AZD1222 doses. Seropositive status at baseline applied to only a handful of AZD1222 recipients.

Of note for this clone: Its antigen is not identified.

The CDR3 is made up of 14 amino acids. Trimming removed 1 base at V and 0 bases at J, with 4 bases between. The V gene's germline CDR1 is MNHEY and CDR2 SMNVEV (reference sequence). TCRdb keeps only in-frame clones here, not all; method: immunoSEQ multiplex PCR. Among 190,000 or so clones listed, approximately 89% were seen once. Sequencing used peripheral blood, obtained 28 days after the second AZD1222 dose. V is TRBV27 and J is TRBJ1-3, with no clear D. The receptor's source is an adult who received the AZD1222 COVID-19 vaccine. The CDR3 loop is CASSLWPSGNTIYF. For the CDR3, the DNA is TGTGCCAGCAGTTTATGGCCCTCTGGAAACACCATATATTTT.